This T cell receptor beta chain was sequenced in a study of T cell repertoires in cytomegalovirus infection. This clonotype was counted ten times or more. TCRdb used MiXCR to reprocess the reads, holding one entry per CDR3 protein. The data show 150,000 to 200,000 distinct CDR3 sequences, approximately 15% seen once. The germline CDR1 and CDR2 sequences are SGHTA and FQGNSA. V lost 3 bases and J lost 2, with 8 bases in between. The CDR3 is 14 residues long. Sequenced: PBMCs. The J gene is TRBJ2-1, the V gene TRBV7-2, with D perhaps TRBD2 (6 bases). This receptor was identified in a human donor in good health (CMV status not recorded). Some clones in this sample may be carry-over from other donors' samples. Written as DNA, the CDR3 is TGTGCCAGCAGCTTTCGGGGGACCTACAATGAGCAGTTCTTC. It encodes CASSFRGTYNEQFF.